Listed below are T cell receptor beta chains from one sample, sequenced in a study of neoadjuvant anti-PD-1 for oral cavity cancer. Assay: immunoSEQ multiplex PCR; the TCRdb copy retains only in-frame clones and omits some. The table has thousands of clones, roughly 60% seen once. Sequencing used tumor tissue, obtained before nivolumab (anti-PD-1) treatment. The receptors were sampled from a person aged 35-80 years with oral cavity squamous cell carcinoma. Each CDR3 is given with its conserved first and last residue. D genes are given only for firm matches. Size tells how often a clone was seen (once, few, many) or the class of an expanded clone, and some rows leave it out.

size,V,D,J,DNA,CDR3
NA,TRBV9,TRBD1,TRBJ1-2,TGTGCCAGCAGCCCCTTTGAGGGACAGGGATATGGCTACACCTTC,CASSPFEGQGYGYTF
NA,TRBV28,NA,TRBJ1-5,TGTGCCAGCAGTTTCCCTGGACAGTATAGCAATCAGCCCCAGCATTTT,CASSFPGQYSNQPQHF
NA,TRBV4-2,TRBD1,TRBJ1-5,TGTGCCAGCAGCCAAGAAGAAGGGGGCGGGCTGAGGCAGCCCCAGCATTTT,CASSQEEGGGLRQPQHF
NA,TRBV5-4,NA,TRBJ1-1,TGTGCCAGCAGCTTGGTCGGGGAAACTGAAGCTTTCTTT,CASSLVGETEAFF
NA,TRBV29-1,NA,TRBJ2-7,TGCAGCGCCCAAGGAACCTACGAGCAGTACTTC,CSAQGTYEQYF
once,TRBV27,NA,TRBJ1-6,TGTGCCAGCAGGCCTCCGAATTCACCCCTCCACTTT,CASRPPNSPLHF
NA,TRBV28,TRBD1,TRBJ1-1,TGTGCCAGCAGAATTACAGGGGGCGCCGGGGACACTGAAGCTTTCTTT,CASRITGGAGDTEAFF
NA,TRBV28,NA,TRBJ2-6,TGTGCCAGCAGTCCCAGACAAGCTGGGGCCAACGTCCTGACTTTC,CASSPRQAGANVLTF
NA,TRBV2,TRBD2,TRBJ2-1,TGTGCCAGCAATGGGGGGGACGGAGCCACCTTTGAGCAGTTCTTC,CASNGGDGATFEQFF
once,TRBV5-4,NA,TRBJ2-5,TGTGCCCGCCCCTGTATTGGGAATAATCGTGAAGTCCAAGAGACCCAGTACTTC,CARPCIGNNREVQETQYF
NA,TRBV5-6,NA,TRBJ1-1,TGTGCCAGCAAGAGGGGCAGGGGAAGTAACACTGAAGCTTTCTTT,CASKRGRGSNTEAFF
NA,TRBV23-1,NA,TRBJ2-5,TGCGCCAGCAGTCAATCTGTGGAGACCCAGTACTTC,CASSQSVETQYF
NA,TRBV7-2,NA,TRBJ1-1,TGTGCCAGCATCTCCGGGAGCCGCCTTGCTCTTAACACTGAAGCTTTCTTT,CASISGSRLALNTEAFF
few,TRBV29-1,NA,TRBJ1-1,TGCAGCGTTGAAGAGATCCAAGCTTTCTTT,CSVEEIQAFF
NA,TRBV27,TRBD1,TRBJ2-1,TGTGCCAGCACCCCCCCGGGGACAGGGACTCACAATGAGCAGTTCTTC,CASTPPGTGTHNEQFF
NA,TRBV5-6,TRBD2,TRBJ2-3,TGTGCCAGCAGCACCAGACTAGCGGGGAACACAGATACGCAGTATTTT,CASSTRLAGNTDTQYF
NA,TRBV7-3,NA,TRBJ2-5,TGTGCCAGCAGCTCCCAGGGTAGGGAACAAGAGACCCAGTACTTC,CASSSQGREQETQYF
NA,TRBV5-4,NA,TRBJ2-3,TGTGCCAGCAGCCAGGCTCCGGCTCGCACAGATACGCAGTATTTT,CASSQAPARTDTQYF
NA,TRBV7-2,NA,TRBJ1-1,TGTGCCAGCAGCTTAGCGATAGCCAACACTGAAGCTTTCTTT,CASSLAIANTEAFF
NA,TRBV27,TRBD2,TRBJ2-2,TGTGCCAGCAGTTTAGGCGCGGCTAGCGGGACGAACACCGGGGAGCTGTTTTTT,CASSLGAASGTNTGELFF
once,TRBV27,NA,TRBJ2-3,TGTGCCAGCAGTTGGGCTAGCACAGATACGCAGTATTTT,CASSWASTDTQYF
NA,TRBV2,TRBD2,TRBJ2-7,TGTGCCAGCACTGAAGGGTGGGCTAGCGGGCCCTACGAGCAGTACTTC,CASTEGWASGPYEQYF
large,TRBV5-1,NA,TRBJ1-2,TGCGCCAGCAGCTTGAAGGGGCGGGGGGCCTTCGTCTATGGCTACACCTTC,CASSLKGRGAFVYGYTF
NA,TRBV10-2,TRBD2,TRBJ2-1,TGCGCCAGCACCGTGGGACTACCCGGCCAGTTCTTC,CASTVGLPGQFF
few,TRBV5-5,NA,TRBJ1-6,TGTGCCAGCAGCTTGGCCGGGCAGTATAATTCACCCCTCCACTTT,CASSLAGQYNSPLHF
few,TRBV5-1,NA,TRBJ2-5,TGCGCCAGCAGCTATCAAGAGACCCAGTACTTC,CASSYQETQYF
NA,TRBV28,NA,TRBJ1-1,TGTGCCAGCAGGACGGGAGGGGGGAACACTGAAGCTTTCTTT,CASRTGGGNTEAFF
NA,TRBV6-6,TRBD1,TRBJ1-2,TGTGCCAGCAGGAGGGACAGCAGTAGCTATGGCTACACCTTC,CASRRDSSSYGYTF
NA,TRBV15,TRBD1,TRBJ1-1,TGTGCCACCAGCAGCCGGGACAGGCGAAACACTGAAGCTTTCTTT,CATSSRDRRNTEAFF
few,TRBV14,NA,TRBJ1-4,TGTGCCAGCAGCCCCGGAGGGATCGGACTGTTTTTT,CASSPGGIGLFF
NA,TRBV27,NA,TRBJ2-7,TGTGCCAGCAGTTTAGGGAGGGACAGCCTCGGATACGAGCAGTACTTC,CASSLGRDSLGYEQYF
NA,TRBV7-8,TRBD1,TRBJ1-6,TGTGCCAGCAGATTACCAACCGGGACAGTCCTCCACTTT,CASRLPTGTVLHF
few,TRBV27,NA,TRBJ1-5,TGTGCCAGCAGTTTAGGACAGCTGAATCAGCCCCAGCATTTT,CASSLGQLNQPQHF
few,TRBV28,NA,TRBJ2-2,TGTGCCAGCAGTTCCGTTAATGTGGCAGGGGTTACCGGGGAGCTGTTTTTT,CASSSVNVAGVTGELFF
NA,TRBV18,TRBD2,TRBJ2-1,TGTGCCAGCTCACCTCAGCGGGGGGACAATGAGCAGTTCTTC,CASSPQRGDNEQFF
few,TRBV6-1,NA,TRBJ2-7,TGTGCCAGCAGGGGTCCCAGGGGTGAACGCTACGAGCAGTACTTC,CASRGPRGERYEQYF
NA,TRBV9,NA,TRBJ1-4,TGTGCCAGCACCCCTATGGGGGGTGGGAATGAAAAACTGTTTTTT,CASTPMGGGNEKLFF
NA,TRBV5-1,NA,TRBJ2-7,TGCGCCAGCAGCCATGATGTCCCAGGGGACGAGCAGTACTTC,CASSHDVPGDEQYF
NA,TRBV18,TRBD1,TRBJ1-1,TGTGCCAGCTCACCCCACAACCGCGGGACAGTGGGCACTGAAGCTTTCTTT,CASSPHNRGTVGTEAFF
NA,TRBV2,NA,TRBJ1-3,TGTGCCAGCAGGGTGACGGAGGGAGGAAACACCATATATTTT,CASRVTEGGNTIYF
NA,TRBV5-1,NA,TRBJ1-1,TGCGCCAGCAGCGGGAGGGGAACGAACACTGAAGCTTTCTTT,CASSGRGTNTEAFF
few,TRBV19,TRBD2,TRBJ2-1,TGTGCCAGTAGTATCTTGAGTGTCCAGCGGGGGTACAATGAGCAGTTCTTC,CASSILSVQRGYNEQFF
NA,TRBV2,NA,TRBJ2-5,TGTGCCAGCATGTATGGGGGGTGGCAAGAGACCCAGTACTTC,CASMYGGWQETQYF
NA,TRBV7-9,NA,TRBJ2-1,TGTGCCAGCAGCTCCCCGGGCGGGGCCTCCTACAATGAGCAGTTCTTC,CASSSPGGASYNEQFF
few,TRBV7-9,NA,TRBJ1-4,TGTGCCAGCAGCTTATCAGGGTTCGGAGAAAAACTGTTTTTT,CASSLSGFGEKLFF
NA,TRBV2,TRBD2,TRBJ2-5,TGTGCCAGCTTGCAGGGACTAGCGGGAGAGGGGACCCAGTACTTC,CASLQGLAGEGTQYF
few,TRBV9,NA,TRBJ2-2,TGTGCCAGCAGCGTAGTCAGGACCGGGGAGCTGTTTTTT,CASSVVRTGELFF
NA,TRBV5-6,NA,TRBJ2-1,TGTGCCAGCAGTAGAATTGGGATTATGGAGGATGAGCAGTTCTTC,CASSRIGIMEDEQFF
NA,TRBV7-2,NA,TRBJ1-2,TGTGCCAGCAGCTTAGGAATTAGGACGAGGCAGAACTATGGCTACACCTTC,CASSLGIRTRQNYGYTF
NA,TRBV19,NA,TRBJ2-6,TGTGCCACAAAGTATCCCTCTGGGGCCAACGTCCTGACTTTC,CATKYPSGANVLTF
NA,TRBV27,TRBD1,TRBJ2-3,TGTGCCAGCAGTTTGACTCCGGGACAGGGGGCAGATACGCAGTATTTT,CASSLTPGQGADTQYF
NA,TRBV5-6,TRBD1,TRBJ2-4,TGTGCCAGCAGCTTTGGTCAGGGGGTCAAAAACATTCAGTACTTC,CASSFGQGVKNIQYF
large,TRBV28,NA,TRBJ2-1,TGTGCCAGCAGTTACGGTGAGCAGTTCTTC,CASSYGEQFF
NA,TRBV30,NA,TRBJ2-1,TGTGCCTGGAGTGAGGCTATGACCTACAATGAGCAGTTCTTC,CAWSEAMTYNEQFF
NA,TRBV30,TRBD2,TRBJ2-5,TGTGCCTCTCAAGCGGGAGGGGAAGAGACCCAGTACTTC,CASQAGGEETQYF
NA,TRBV6-8,NA,TRBJ1-1,TGTGCCAGCAGTTACGGGGAAGAAGATGAAGCTTTCTTT,CASSYGEEDEAFF
few,TRBV9,NA,TRBJ2-3,TGTGCCAGCAGCGTAGGGTCTAGGGGCGCAGATACGCAGTATTTT,CASSVGSRGADTQYF
few,TRBV7-2,NA,TRBJ2-2,TGTGCCAGCAGCTTAGCCGTCCCCGGGGAGCTGTTTTTT,CASSLAVPGELFF
NA,TRBV18,NA,TRBJ1-6,TGTGCCAGCTCACCTCTGGGGGTGAAGTATAATTCACCCCTCCACTTT,CASSPLGVKYNSPLHF
NA,TRBV18,NA,TRBJ1-5,TGTGCCAGCTCACCACCGAACGGGGGAACTCAGCCCCAGCATTTT,CASSPPNGGTQPQHF